This TCR beta chain was identified during a study of shared clonotypes between healthy human individuals. Approximately 200 ng DNA, tens of thousands of T cell genomes, went into each sorted-subset replicate PCR. TCRdb's copy holds only in-frame clones and misses some; the assay was immunoSEQ multiplex PCR. The sample carries about 110,000 clones, about 70% recorded once. The CDR3 length is 16 residues. Deletions cut 6 bases from V and 6 bases from J, with 24 bases between. CDR1 is SGDLS and CDR2 is YYNGEE in the germline V gene. The clonotype originates from a woman aged 25 to 45 in good health. The chain couples TRBV9 to TRBJ1-2; possible D gene TRBD1, 6 bases. The sequencing input was memory CD8+ T cells sorted from blood. Subset here: CD45RO+ cells pooled with CCR7-negative TemRA cells. The CDR3 spells CASNHSDRGAENGYTF. The CDR3 DNA sequence: TGTGCCAGCAATCATTCAGATCGGGGGGCGGAAAATGGCTACACCTTC.